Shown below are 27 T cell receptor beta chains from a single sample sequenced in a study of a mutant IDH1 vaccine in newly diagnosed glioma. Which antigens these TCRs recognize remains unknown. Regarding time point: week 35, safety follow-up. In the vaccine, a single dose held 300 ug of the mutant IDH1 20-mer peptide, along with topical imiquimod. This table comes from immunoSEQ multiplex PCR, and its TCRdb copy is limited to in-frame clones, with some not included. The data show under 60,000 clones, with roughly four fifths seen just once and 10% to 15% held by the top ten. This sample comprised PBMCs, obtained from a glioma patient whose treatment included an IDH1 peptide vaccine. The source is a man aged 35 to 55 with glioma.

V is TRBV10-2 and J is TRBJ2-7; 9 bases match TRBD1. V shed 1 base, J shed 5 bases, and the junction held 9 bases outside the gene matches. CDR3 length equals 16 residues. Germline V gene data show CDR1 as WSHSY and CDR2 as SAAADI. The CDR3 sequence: CASSEWDRDEKNEQYF. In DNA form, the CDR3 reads TGCGCCAGCAGTGAGTGGGACAGGGATGAGAAGAACGAGCAGTACTTC.

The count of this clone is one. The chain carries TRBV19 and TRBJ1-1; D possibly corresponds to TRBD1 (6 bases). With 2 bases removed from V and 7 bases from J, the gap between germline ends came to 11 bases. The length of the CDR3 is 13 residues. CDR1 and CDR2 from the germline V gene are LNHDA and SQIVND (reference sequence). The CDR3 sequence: CASSISGQIEAFF. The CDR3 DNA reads TGTGCCAGTAGTATATCCGGACAGATTGAAGCTTTCTTT.

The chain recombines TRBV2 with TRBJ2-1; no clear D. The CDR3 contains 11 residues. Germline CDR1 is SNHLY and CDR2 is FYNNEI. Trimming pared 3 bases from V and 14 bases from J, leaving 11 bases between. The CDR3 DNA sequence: TGTGCCAGCAGTGACAGACCAACCGAGTTCTTC. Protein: CASSDRPTEFF.

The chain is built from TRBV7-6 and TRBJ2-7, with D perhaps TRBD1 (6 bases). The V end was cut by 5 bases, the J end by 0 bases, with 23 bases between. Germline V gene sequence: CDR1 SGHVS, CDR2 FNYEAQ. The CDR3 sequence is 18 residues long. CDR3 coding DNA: TGTGCCAGCAGCGGGGGAGTCGGACAGCCTTCAAGCTCCTACGAGCAGTACTTC. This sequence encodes CASSGGVGQPSSSYEQYF.

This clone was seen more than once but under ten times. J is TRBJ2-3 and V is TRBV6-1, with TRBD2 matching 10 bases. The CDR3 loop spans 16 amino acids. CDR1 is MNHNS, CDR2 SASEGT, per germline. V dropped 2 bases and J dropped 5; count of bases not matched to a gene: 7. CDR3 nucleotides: TGTGCCAGCAGTGAAAGGGCTAGCGGGAGTGGAGATACGCAGTATTTT. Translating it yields CASSERASGSGDTQYF.

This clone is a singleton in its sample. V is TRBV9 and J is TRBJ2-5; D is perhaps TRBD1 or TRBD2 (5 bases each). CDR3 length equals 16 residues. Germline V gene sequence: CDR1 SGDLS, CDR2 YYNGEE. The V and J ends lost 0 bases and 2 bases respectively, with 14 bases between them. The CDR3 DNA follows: TGTGCCAGCAGCGTAGTTGGGGGAGAACCGCAAGAGACCCAGTACTTC. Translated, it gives CASSVVGGEPQETQYF.

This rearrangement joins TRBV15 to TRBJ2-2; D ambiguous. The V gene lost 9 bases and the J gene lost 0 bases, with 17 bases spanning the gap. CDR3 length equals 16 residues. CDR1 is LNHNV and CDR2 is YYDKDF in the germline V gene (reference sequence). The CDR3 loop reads CATGSGRPSNTGELFF. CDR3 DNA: TGTGCCACGGGATCCGGACGCCCCTCGAACACCGGGGAGCTGTTTTTT.

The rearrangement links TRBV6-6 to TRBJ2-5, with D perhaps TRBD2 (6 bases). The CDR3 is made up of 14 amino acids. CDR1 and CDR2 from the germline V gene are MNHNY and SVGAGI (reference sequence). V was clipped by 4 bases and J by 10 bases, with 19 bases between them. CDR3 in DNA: TGTGCCAGCAGTTGGCTTGTGCGGGGTATAGACCAGTACTTC. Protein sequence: CASSWLVRGIDQYF.

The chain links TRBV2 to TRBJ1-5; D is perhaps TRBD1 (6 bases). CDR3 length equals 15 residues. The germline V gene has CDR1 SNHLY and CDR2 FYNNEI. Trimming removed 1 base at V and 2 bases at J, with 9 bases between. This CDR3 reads CASSEGSGGNQPQHF. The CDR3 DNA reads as TGTGCCAGCAGTGAAGGGTCAGGGGGCAATCAGCCCCAGCATTTT.

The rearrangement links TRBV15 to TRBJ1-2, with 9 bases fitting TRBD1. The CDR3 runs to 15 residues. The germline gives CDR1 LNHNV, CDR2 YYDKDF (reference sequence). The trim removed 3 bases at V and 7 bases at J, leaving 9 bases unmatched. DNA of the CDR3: TGTGCCACCAGCAGGGACCTCACAGGGGGCACTGGCTACACCTTC. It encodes CATSRDLTGGTGYTF.

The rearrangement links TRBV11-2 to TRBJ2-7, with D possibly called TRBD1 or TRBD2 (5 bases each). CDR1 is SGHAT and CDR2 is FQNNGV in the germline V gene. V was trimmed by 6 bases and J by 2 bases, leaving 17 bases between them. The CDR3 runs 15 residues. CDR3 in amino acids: CASRSFGAAAYEQYF. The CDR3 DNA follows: TGTGCCAGCAGGTCCTTCGGGGCAGCTGCCTACGAGCAGTACTTC.

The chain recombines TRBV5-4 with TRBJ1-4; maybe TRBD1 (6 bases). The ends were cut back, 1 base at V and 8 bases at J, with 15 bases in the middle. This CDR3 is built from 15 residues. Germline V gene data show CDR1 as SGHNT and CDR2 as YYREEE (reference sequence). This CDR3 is CASSLRSGVGEKLFF. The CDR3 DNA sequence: TGTGCCAGCAGCTTGCGGTCAGGGGTCGGGGAAAAACTGTTTTTT.

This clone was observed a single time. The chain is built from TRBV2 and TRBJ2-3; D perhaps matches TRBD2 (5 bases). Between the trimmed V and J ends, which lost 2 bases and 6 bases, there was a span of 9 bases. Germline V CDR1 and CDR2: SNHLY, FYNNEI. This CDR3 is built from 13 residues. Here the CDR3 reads CASSEIRRDTQYF. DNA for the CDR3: TGTGCCAGCAGTGAAATCAGGAGGGATACGCAGTATTTT.

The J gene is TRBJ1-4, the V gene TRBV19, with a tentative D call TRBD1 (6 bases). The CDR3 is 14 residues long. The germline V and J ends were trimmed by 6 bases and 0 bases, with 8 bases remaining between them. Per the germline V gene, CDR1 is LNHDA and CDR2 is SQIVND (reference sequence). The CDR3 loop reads CASRGGATNEKLFF. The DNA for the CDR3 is TGTGCCAGTAGAGGGGGAGCAACTAATGAAAAACTGTTTTTT.

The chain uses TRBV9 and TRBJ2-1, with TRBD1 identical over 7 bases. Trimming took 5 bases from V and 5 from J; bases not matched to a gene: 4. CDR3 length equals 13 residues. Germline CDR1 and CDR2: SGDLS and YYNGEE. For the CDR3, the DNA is TGTGCCAGCAGTCCAGACAGGGACAATGAGCAGTTCTTC. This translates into CASSPDRDNEQFF.

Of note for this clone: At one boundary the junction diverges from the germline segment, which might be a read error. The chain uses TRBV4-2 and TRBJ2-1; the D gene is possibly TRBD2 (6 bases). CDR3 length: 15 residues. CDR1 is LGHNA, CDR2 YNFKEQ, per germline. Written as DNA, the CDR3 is TGTGCCAGCAGCAAAGACTGGACTAACTACAATGAGCAGTTCTTC. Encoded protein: CASSKDWTNYNEQFF.

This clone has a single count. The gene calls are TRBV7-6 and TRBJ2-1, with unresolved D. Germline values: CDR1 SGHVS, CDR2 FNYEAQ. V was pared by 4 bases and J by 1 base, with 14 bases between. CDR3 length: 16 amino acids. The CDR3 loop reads CASSSPPSESYNEQFF. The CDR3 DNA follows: TGTGCCAGCAGCTCCCCCCCCAGCGAGTCCTACAATGAGCAGTTCTTC. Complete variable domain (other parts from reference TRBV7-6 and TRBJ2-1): GAGVSQSPRYKVTKRGQDVALRCDPISGHVSLYWYRQALGQGPEFLTYFNYEAQQDKSGLPNDRFSAERPEGSISTLTIQRTEQRDSAMYRCASSSPPSESYNEQFFGPGTRLTVL.

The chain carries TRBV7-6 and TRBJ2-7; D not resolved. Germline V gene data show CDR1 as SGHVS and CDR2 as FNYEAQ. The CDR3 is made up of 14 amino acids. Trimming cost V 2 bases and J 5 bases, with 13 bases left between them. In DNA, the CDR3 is TGTGCCAGCAGCTTACGCGCGGAGACGGACGAGCAGTACTTC. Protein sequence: CASSLRAETDEQYF.

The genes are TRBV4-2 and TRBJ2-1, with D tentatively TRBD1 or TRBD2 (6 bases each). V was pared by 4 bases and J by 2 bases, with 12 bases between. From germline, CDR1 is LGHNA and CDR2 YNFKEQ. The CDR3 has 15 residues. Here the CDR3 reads CASSPAGGPYNEQFF. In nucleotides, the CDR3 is TGTGCCAGCAGCCCGGCCGGGGGCCCCTACAATGAGCAGTTCTTC.

The CDR3 region has the DNA TGTGCCAGCAGCTTAGGACTCATAACTAGCACAGATACGCAGTATTTT. This gives the protein CASSLGLITSTDTQYF. This rearrangement joins TRBV7-6 to TRBJ2-3; D uncertain. Per germline, CDR1 SGHVS and CDR2 FNYEAQ. This CDR3 spans 16 amino acids. Trimming shortened V by 1 base and J by 0 bases, and 11 bases separated the two germline ends.

As DNA, the CDR3 is TGTGCCAGTAGTCCCCGTTTCAGGGGGTACGAGCAGTACTTC. Translating gives CASSPRFRGYEQYF. The chain is built from TRBV19 and TRBJ2-7; the match to TRBD1 covers 7 bases. Trimming cost V 5 bases and J 4 bases; bases outside gene matches: 8. The germline gives CDR1 LNHDA, CDR2 SQIVND (reference sequence). This CDR3 has 14 amino acids.

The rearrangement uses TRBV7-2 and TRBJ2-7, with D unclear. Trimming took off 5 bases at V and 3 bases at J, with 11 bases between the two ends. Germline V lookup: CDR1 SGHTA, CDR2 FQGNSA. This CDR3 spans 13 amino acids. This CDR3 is CASSGWENYEQYF. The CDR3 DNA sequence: TGTGCCAGCAGCGGGTGGGAAAACTACGAGCAGTACTTC. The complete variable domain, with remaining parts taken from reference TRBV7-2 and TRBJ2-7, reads GAGVSQSPSNKVTEKGKDVELRCDPISGHTALYWYRQSLGQGLEFLIYFQGNSAPDKSGLPSDRFSAERTGGSVSTLTIQRTQQEDSAVYLCASSGWENYEQYFGPGTRLTVT.

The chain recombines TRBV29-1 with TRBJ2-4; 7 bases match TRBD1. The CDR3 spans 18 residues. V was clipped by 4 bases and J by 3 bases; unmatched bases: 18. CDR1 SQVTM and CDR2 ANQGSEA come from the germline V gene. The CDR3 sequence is CSVALPLDRPMGKNIQYF. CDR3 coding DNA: TGCAGCGTTGCTCTCCCCTTGGACAGGCCCATGGGCAAAAACATTCAGTACTTC.

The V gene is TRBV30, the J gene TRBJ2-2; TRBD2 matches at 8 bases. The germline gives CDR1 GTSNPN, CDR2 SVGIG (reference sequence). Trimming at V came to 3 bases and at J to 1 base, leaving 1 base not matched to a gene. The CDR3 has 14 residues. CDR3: CAWRSGGNTGELFF. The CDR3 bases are TGTGCCTGGAGGAGCGGGGGGAACACCGGGGAGCTGTTTTTT.

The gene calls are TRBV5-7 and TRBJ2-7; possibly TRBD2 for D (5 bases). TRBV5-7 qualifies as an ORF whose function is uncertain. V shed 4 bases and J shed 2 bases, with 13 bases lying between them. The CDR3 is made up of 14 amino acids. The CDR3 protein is CASSPKGEPYEQYF. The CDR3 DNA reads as TGTGCCAGCAGCCCGAAGGGAGAGCCCTACGAGCAGTACTTC.

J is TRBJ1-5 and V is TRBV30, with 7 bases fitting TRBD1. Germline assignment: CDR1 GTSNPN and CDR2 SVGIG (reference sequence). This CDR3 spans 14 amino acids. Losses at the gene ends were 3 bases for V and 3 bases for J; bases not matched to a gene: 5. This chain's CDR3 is CAWSTGTVNQPQHF. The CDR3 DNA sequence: TGTGCCTGGAGCACTGGGACAGTCAATCAGCCCCAGCATTTT. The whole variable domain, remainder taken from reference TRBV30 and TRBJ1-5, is SQTIHQWPATLVQPVGSPLSLECTVEGTSNPNLYWYRQAAGRGLQLLFYSVGIGQISSEVPQNLSASRPQDRQFILSSKKLLLSDSGFYLCAWSTGTVNQPQHFGDGTRLSIL.

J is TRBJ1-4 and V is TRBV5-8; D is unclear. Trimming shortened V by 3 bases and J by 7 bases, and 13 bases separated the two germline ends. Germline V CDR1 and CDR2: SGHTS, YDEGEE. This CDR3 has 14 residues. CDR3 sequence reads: CASSSDFGGEKLFF. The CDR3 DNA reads TGTGCCAGCAGCTCGGACTTCGGCGGTGAAAAACTGTTTTTT.